This note documents a single T cell receptor beta chain sequence. The antigen is unknown. This sample stems from a study of T cell responses to AZD1222 COVID-19 vaccine. Assay used: immunoSEQ multiplex PCR; TCRdb lists only in-frame clones, some missing. The repertoire holds roughly 130,000 clones, with 86% as singletons. Study results and caveats: Spike-specific TCR breadth and depth both grew after two AZD1222 doses. No repertoire was sampled before or during the peak T cell response, only after it. Possibly, clonal diversity was underestimated; donors were largely white British and included more females.

The V gene's germline CDR1 is MGHRA and CDR2 YSYEKL. Between the trimmed V and J ends, which lost 1 base and 2 bases, there was a span of 8 bases. This CDR3 has 14 amino acids. The chain employs TRBV4-1 and TRBJ1-2; weak D call: TRBD1 (5 bases). The TCR was taken from an adult in good health. This specimen was peripheral blood, taken on day 0 of AZD1222 vaccination. The CDR3 nucleotides read TGCGCCAGCAGCCAAGTGAGACAGAACTATGGCTACACCTTC. Translation: CASSQVRQNYGYTF.